This entry is about one T cell receptor (beta chain). Produced via immunoSEQ multiplex PCR; TCRdb's table is partial and in-frame only. This sample yields a few hundred thousand clones, of which around 83% are seen a single time; about 5% belongs to the top ten. This CDR3 comprises 13 residues. The germline gives CDR1 SGHTA, CDR2 FQGNSA. V lost 5 bases, J lost 5 bases, and 5 bases stayed unmatched. Across over 20 US areas, participants ranged in age from 18 to 89 years. Cohorts were determined from participant-reported clinical history. This sample was included in a study of blood T cell repertoires in COVID-19. Overall study context: There were acute and convalescent COVID-19 samples, and they came from the United States, Italy and Spain.

Source material: PBMCs or T cells enriched from blood (not recorded which). The origin of this receptor is a woman aged 50 to 65 who had recovered from COVID-19. This rearrangement joins TRBV7-2 to TRBJ1-2; 7 nucleotides line up with TRBD1. CDR3 in amino acids: CASSPNRGYGYTF. DNA of the CDR3: TGTGCCAGCAGCCCGAACAGGGGATATGGCTACACCTTC.